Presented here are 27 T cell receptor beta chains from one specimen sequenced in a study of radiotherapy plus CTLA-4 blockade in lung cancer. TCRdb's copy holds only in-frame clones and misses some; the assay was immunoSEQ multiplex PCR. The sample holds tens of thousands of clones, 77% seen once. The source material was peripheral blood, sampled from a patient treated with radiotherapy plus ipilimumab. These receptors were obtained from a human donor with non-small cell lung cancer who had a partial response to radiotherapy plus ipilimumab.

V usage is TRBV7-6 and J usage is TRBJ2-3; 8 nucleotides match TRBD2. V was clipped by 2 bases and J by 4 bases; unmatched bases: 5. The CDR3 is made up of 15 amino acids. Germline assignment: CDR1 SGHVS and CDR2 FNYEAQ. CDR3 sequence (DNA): TGTGCCAGCAGCTTACGGGGGGGAGTTTCAGATACGCAGTATTTT. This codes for CASSLRGGVSDTQYF.

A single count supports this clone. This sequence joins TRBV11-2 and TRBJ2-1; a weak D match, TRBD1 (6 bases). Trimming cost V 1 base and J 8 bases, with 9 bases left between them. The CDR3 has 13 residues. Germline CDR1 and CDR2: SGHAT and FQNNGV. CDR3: CASSLAQGYEQFF. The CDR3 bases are TGTGCCAGCAGCTTAGCCCAGGGGTATGAGCAGTTCTTC.

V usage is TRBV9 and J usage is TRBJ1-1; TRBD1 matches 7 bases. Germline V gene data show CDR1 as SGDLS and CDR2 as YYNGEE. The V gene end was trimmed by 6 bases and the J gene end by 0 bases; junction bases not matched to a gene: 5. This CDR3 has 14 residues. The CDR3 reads CASNLQGLNTEAFF. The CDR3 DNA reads TGTGCCAGCAACTTACAGGGGTTGAACACTGAAGCTTTCTTT.

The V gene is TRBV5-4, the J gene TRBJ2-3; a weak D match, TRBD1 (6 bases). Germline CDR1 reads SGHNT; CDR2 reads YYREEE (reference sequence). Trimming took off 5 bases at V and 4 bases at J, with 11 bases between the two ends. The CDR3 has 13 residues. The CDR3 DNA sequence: TGTGCCAGCAGATCCCCAGGGGCAGATACGCAGTATTTT. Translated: CASRSPGADTQYF. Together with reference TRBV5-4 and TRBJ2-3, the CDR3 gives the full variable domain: ETGVTQSPTHLIKTRGQQVTLRCSSQSGHNTVSWYQQALGQGPQFIFQYYREEENGRGNFPPRFSGLQFPNYSSELNVNALELDDSALYLCASRSPGADTQYFGPGTRLTVL.

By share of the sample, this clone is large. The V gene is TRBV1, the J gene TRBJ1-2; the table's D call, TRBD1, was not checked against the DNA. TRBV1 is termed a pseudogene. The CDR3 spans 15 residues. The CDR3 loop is CTSSQRQGKDYGYTF. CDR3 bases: TGCACCAGCAGCCAACGACAGGGGAAAGACTATGGCTACACCTTC.

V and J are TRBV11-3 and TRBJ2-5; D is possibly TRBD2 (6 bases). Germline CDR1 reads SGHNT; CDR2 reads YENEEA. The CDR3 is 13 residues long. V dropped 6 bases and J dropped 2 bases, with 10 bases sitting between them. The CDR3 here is CASSSGGQETQYF. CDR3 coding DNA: TGTGCCAGCAGTAGCGGCGGACAAGAGACCCAGTACTTC.

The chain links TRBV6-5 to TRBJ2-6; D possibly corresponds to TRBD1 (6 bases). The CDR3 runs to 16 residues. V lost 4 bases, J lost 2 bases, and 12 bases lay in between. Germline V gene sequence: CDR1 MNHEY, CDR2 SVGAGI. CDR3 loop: CASSFKQGAGANVLTF. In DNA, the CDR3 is TGTGCCAGCAGTTTTAAACAGGGTGCTGGGGCCAACGTCCTGACTTTC.

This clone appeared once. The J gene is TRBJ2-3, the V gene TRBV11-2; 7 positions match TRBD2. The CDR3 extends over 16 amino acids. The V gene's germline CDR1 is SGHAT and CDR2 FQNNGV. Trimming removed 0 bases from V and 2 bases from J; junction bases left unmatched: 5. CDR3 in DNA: TGTGCCAGCAGCTTAGAGACGGGGGGATACACAGATACGCAGTATTTT. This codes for CASSLETGGYTDTQYF.

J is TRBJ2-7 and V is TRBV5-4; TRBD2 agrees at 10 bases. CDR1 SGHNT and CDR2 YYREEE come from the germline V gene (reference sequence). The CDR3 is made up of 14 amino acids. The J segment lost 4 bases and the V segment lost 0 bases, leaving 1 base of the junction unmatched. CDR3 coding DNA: TGTGCCAGCAGCTTGGAGCGGGGGGGGTACGAGCAGTACTTC. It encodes CASSLERGGYEQYF.

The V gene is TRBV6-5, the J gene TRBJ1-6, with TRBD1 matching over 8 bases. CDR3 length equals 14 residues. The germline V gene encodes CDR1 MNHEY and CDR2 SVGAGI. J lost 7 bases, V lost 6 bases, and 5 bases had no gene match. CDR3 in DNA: TGTGCCAGCAGGGGGACAGGACCCAATTCACCCCTCCACTTT. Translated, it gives CASRGTGPNSPLHF.

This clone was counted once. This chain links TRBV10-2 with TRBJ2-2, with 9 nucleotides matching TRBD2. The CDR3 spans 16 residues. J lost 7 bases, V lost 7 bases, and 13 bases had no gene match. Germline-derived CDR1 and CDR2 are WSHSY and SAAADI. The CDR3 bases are TGCGCCAGCACCCCTAGCGGGGTCAGGTCCGTCGGGGAGCTGTTTTTT. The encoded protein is CASTPSGVRSVGELFF.

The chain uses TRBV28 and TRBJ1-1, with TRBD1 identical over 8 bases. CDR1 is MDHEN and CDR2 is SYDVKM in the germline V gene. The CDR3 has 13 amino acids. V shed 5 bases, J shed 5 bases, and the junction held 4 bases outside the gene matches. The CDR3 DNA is TGTGCCAGCAGTGTTTACAGGGGGACTGAAGCTTTCTTT. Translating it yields CASSVYRGTEAFF.

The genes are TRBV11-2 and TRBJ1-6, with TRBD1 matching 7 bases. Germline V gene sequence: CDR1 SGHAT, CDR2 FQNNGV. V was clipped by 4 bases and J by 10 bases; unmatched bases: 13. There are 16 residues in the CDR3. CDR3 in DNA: TGTGCCAGCAGCTCCCGACAGGGTTTGGGATACTCACCCCTCCACTTT. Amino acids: CASSSRQGLGYSPLHF.

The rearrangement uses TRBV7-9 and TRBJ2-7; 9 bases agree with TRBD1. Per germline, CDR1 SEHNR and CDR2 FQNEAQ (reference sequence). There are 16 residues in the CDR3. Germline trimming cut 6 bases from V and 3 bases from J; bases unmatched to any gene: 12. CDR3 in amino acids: CASSSNPGTGNYEQYF. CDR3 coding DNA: TGTGCCAGCAGTTCAAATCCAGGGACAGGGAACTACGAGCAGTACTTC. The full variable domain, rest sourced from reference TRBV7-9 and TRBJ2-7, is DTGVSQNPRHKITKRGQNVTFRCDPISEHNRLYWYRQTLGQGPEFLTYFQNEAQLEKSRLLSDRFSAERPKGSFSTLEIQRTEQGDSAMYLCASSSNPGTGNYEQYFGPGTRLTVT.

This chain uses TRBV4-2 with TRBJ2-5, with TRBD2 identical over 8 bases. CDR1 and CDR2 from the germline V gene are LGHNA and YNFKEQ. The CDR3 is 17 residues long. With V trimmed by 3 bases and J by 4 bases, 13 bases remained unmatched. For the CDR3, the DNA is TGTGCCAGCAGCCAGTCTTTAGGCGGGGGGTCTGGAGAGACCCAGTACTTC. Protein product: CASSQSLGGGSGETQYF.

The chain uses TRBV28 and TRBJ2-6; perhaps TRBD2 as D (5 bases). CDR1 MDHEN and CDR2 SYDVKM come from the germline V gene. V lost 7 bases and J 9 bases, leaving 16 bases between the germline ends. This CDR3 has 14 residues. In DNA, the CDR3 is TGTGCCAGCACATCGGGGAGCCGGGTCAACGTCCTGACTTTC. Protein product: CASTSGSRVNVLTF. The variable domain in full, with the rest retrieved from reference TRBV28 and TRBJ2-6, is DVKVTQSSRYLVKRTGEKVFLECVQDMDHENMFWYRQDPGLGLRLIYFSYDVKMKEKGDIPEGYSVSREKKERFSLILESASTNQTSMYLCASTSGSRVNVLTFGAGSRLTVL.

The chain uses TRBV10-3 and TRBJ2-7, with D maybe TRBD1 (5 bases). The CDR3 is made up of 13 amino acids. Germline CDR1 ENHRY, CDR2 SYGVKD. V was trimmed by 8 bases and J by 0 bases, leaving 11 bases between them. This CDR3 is CAIGHPTSYEQYF. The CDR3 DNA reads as TGTGCCATCGGACATCCGACCTCCTACGAGCAGTACTTC.

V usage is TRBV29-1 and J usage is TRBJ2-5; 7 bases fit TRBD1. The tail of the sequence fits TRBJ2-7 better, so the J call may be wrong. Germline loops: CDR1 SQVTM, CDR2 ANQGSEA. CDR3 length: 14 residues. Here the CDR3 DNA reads TGCAGCGTTGTCCCTACAGGGGCCGTATACGAGCAGTACTTC. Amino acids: CSVVPTGAVYEQYF.

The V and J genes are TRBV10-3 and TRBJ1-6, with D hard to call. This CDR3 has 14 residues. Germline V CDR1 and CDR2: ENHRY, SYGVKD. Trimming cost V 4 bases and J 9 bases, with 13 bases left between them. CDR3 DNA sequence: TGTGCCATCAGTGCTAGCCCCGGACTTTCACCCCTCCACTTT. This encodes CAISASPGLSPLHF.

CDR3 sequence reads: CASSVGGRLTEAFF. The CDR3 DNA is TGTGCCAGCAGCGTAGGCGGGCGACTCACTGAAGCTTTCTTT. The chain combines TRBV9 with TRBJ1-1; D is uncertain. V was cut by 0 bases and J by 4 bases, with 10 bases left in between. CDR3 size: 14 residues. CDR1 is SGDLS and CDR2 is YYNGEE in the germline V gene.

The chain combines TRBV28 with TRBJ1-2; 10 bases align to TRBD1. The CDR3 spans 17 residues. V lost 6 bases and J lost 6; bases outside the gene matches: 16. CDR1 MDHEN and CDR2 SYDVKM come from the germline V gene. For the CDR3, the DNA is TGTGCCAGCAGCCTAATTTCCACCGGGACAGGGGCTGATGGCTACACCTTC. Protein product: CASSLISTGTGADGYTF.

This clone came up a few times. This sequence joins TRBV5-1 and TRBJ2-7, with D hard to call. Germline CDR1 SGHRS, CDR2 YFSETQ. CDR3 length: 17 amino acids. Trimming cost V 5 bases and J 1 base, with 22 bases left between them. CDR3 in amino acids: CASSPAFVGPSSYEQYF. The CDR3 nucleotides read TGCGCCAGCAGTCCGGCGTTCGTGGGCCCCTCTTCCTACGAGCAGTACTTC.

The CDR3 protein is CASSPSGSGNQPQHF. The CDR3, as DNA: TGTGCCAGCAGCCCCTCGGGGTCGGGCAATCAGCCCCAGCATTTT. This chain connects TRBV9 to TRBJ1-5; D is uncertain. Trimming pared 4 bases from V and 2 bases from J, leaving 13 bases between. Germline V gene data show CDR1 as SGDLS and CDR2 as YYNGEE. This CDR3 spans 15 amino acids.

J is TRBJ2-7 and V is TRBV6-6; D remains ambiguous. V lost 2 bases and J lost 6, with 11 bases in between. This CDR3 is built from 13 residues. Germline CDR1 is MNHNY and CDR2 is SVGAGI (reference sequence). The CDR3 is CASSYIATTEQYF. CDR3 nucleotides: TGTGCCAGCAGTTACATCGCTACCACCGAGCAGTACTTC.

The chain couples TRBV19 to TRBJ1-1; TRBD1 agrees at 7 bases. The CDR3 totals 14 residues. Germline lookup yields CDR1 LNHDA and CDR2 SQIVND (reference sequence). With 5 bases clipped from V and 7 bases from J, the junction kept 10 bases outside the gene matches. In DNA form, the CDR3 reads TGTGCCAGTAGTCTGACGGGACAGAATCGTGAAGCTTTCTTT. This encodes CASSLTGQNREAFF.

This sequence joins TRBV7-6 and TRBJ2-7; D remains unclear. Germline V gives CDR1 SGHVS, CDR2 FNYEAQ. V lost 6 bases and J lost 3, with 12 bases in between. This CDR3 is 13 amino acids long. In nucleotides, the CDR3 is TGTGCCAGCAGTTCCCGACACCTCTACGAGCAGTACTTC. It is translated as CASSSRHLYEQYF.

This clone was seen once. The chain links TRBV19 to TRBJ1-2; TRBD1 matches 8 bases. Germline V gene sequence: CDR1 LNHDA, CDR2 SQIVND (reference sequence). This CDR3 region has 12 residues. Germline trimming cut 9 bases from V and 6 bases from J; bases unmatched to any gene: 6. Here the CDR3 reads CASRTGSDGYTF. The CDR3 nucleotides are TGTGCCAGCAGGACAGGGTCGGATGGCTACACCTTC. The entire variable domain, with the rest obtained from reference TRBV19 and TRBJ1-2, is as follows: DGGITQSPKYLFRKEGQNVTLSCEQNLNHDAMYWYRQDPGQGLRLIYYSQIVNDFQKGDIAEGYSVSREKKESFPLTVTSAQKNPTAFYLCASRTGSDGYTFGSGTRLTVV.